This TCR beta chain originates from a study of PD-1 blockade in mismatch repair-deficient tumors. Study overall: Enrolled about 2013-2017, patients had progressing, pretreated mismatch repair-deficient cancers of about a dozen types.

Study conclusions and caveats: Rapid post-treatment expansion, then contraction, generally preceding radiologic response, marked tumor-resident clones.

This clone was observed once. As yet, its antigen is unknown. Assay: immunoSEQ multiplex PCR; the TCRdb copy retains only in-frame clones and omits some. The table has some 48,000 clones, 77% seen once. TCR sequencing covered a few patients who responded to pembrolizumab. Deletions cut 6 bases from V and 1 base from J, with 12 bases between. This CDR3 has 14 amino acids. Germline loops: CDR1 SGHAT, CDR2 FQNNGV. This receptor was identified in an adult with mismatch repair-deficient cancer. The material sequenced was PBMCs, taken before pembrolizumab treatment. This chain connects TRBV11-2 to TRBJ1-1; TRBD1 is a possible D gene (5 bases). The CDR3 loop is CASRRPGGNTEAFF. The CDR3 bases are TGTGCCAGCAGACGTCCTGGGGGGAACACTGAAGCTTTCTTT.